The 13 T cell receptor beta chains reported below all come from one sample, sequenced in a study of blood T cell repertoires in COVID-19. TCRdb's table, derived via immunoSEQ multiplex PCR, lists solely in-frame clones and lacks some. This sample carries tens of thousands of clones, about 91% of them seen once, and the ten largest clones take 6% to 7.5%. Material for sequencing was peripheral blood. These receptors were taken from a man aged 40-55 years with COVID-19, enrolled during active disease.

This rearrangement joins TRBV19 to TRBJ2-5; D might be TRBD1 (5 bases). The CDR3 sequence is 13 residues long. CDR1 is LNHDA and CDR2 is SQIVND in the germline V gene (reference sequence). V was pared by 6 bases and J by 4 bases, with 12 bases between. The CDR3 DNA is TGTGCCAGTAGCCCCACAGGCGGAGAGACCCAGTACTTC. Its protein is CASSPTGGETQYF.

The chain is built from TRBV10-2 and TRBJ1-2, with D maybe TRBD1 (5 bases). V shed 7 bases and J shed 2 bases, with 11 bases lying between them. Germline CDR1 WSHSY, CDR2 SAAADI. This CDR3 comprises 13 residues. Here the CDR3 reads CASNLGQNYGYTF. The CDR3 coding sequence is TGCGCCAGCAATTTAGGACAAAACTATGGCTACACCTTC.

V is TRBV3-1 (or the pseudogene TRBV3-2) and J is TRBJ1-5, with D unresolved. The CDR3 sequence is 14 residues long. Germline loops: CDR1 LGHDT, CDR2 YNNKEL (reference sequence). V was clipped by 0 bases and J by 1 base, with 4 bases between them. This chain's CDR3 is CASSQDLSNQPQHF. The DNA of the CDR3 is TGTGCCAGCAGCCAAGATTTAAGCAATCAGCCCCAGCATTTT.

This chain joins TRBV5-4 and TRBJ1-1; D uncertain. This CDR3 is 12 amino acids long. Trimming removed 4 bases at V and 2 bases at J, with 6 bases between. CDR1 is SGHNT and CDR2 is YYREEE in the germline V gene (reference sequence). The CDR3 here is CASSTYNTEAFF. The DNA of the CDR3 is TGTGCCAGCAGCACCTATAACACTGAAGCTTTCTTT. The full variable domain, in which reference TRBV5-4 and TRBJ1-1 provide the parts outside the CDR3, is ETGVTQSPTHLIKTRGQQVTLRCSSQSGHNTVSWYQQALGQGPQFIFQYYREEENGRGNFPPRFSGLQFPNYSSELNVNALELDDSALYLCASSTYNTEAFFGQGTRLTVV.

This rearrangement joins TRBV5-1 to TRBJ2-3; a possible D gene is TRBD1 (5 bases). V lost 0 bases, J lost 4 bases, and 12 bases lay in between. CDR1 is SGHRS, CDR2 YFSETQ, per germline. The CDR3 sequence is 15 residues long. CDR3 in amino acids: CASSLGQPFPDTQYF. DNA of the CDR3: TGCGCCAGCAGCTTGGGACAGCCTTTCCCAGATACGCAGTATTTT.

The rearrangement joins TRBV10-3 to TRBJ2-5; no clear D gene. CDR1 is ENHRY and CDR2 is SYGVKD in the germline V gene. CDR3 size: 12 residues. V was cut by 3 bases and J by 5 bases, with 7 bases left in between. The CDR3 loop is CAISDPRETQYF. The CDR3 nucleotides are TGTGCCATCAGTGACCCCCGGGAGACCCAGTACTTC.

The chain recombines TRBV5-1 with TRBJ2-2; possible D gene TRBD1, 6 bases. V gave up 4 bases and J gave up 0 bases, with 13 bases separating them. The CDR3 is made up of 16 amino acids. CDR1 is SGHRS and CDR2 is YFSETQ in the germline V gene. CDR3 protein: CASSLQTGPNTGELFF. The CDR3 DNA is TGCGCCAGCAGCCTCCAGACAGGCCCGAACACCGGGGAGCTGTTTTTT.

This sequence joins TRBV9 and TRBJ1-3, with D uncertain. Germline loops: CDR1 SGDLS, CDR2 YYNGEE. The ends were cut back, 3 bases at V and 0 bases at J, with 10 bases in the middle. CDR3 length equals 15 residues. The CDR3 DNA reads as TGTGCCAGCAGCGCACAAGTCCGCTCTGGAAACACCATATATTTT. This encodes CASSAQVRSGNTIYF.

The gene calls are TRBV3-1 (or the pseudogene TRBV3-2) and TRBJ2-1, with 11 bases that match TRBD2. The V gene's germline CDR1 is LGHDT and CDR2 YNNKEL (reference sequence). The J segment lost 7 bases and the V segment lost 4 bases, leaving 3 bases of the junction unmatched. This CDR3 contains 14 residues. The CDR3 nucleotides read TGTGCCAGCAGCCTAGCGGGGGGGCGGAATGAGCAGTTCTTC. Amino acids: CASSLAGGRNEQFF.

The chain uses TRBV24-1 and TRBJ1-5; no definite D call. This CDR3 spans 14 amino acids. CDR1 is KGHDR and CDR2 is SFDVKD in the germline V gene. Deletions cut 8 bases from V and 7 bases from J, with 17 bases between. This CDR3 is CATIGGRPGQPQHF. The CDR3 coding sequence is TGTGCCACCATCGGAGGGAGACCCGGGCAGCCCCAGCATTTT.

This chain joins TRBV5-1 and TRBJ1-5; D gene uncertain. The germline gives CDR1 SGHRS, CDR2 YFSETQ. CDR3 length equals 15 residues. Trimming took 0 bases from V and 1 from J, leaving 8 bases between them. The CDR3 is CASSLAGVSNQPQHF. CDR3 bases: TGCGCCAGCAGCTTGGCCGGGGTGAGCAATCAGCCCCAGCATTTT.

The chain joins TRBV7-3 to TRBJ2-1; the D gene is possibly TRBD1 (5 bases). This CDR3 spans 13 amino acids. The V gene lost 5 bases and the J gene lost 10 bases, with 15 bases spanning the gap. CDR1 SGHTA and CDR2 FQGTGA come from the germline V gene. The CDR3 loop reads CASSPRELREQFF. The CDR3 nucleotides are TGTGCCAGCAGCCCCAGGGAACTTCGAGAGCAGTTCTTC. The full variable domain, its missing parts supplied by reference TRBV7-3 and TRBJ2-1, is GAGVSQTPSNKVTEKGKYVELRCDPISGHTALYWYRQSLGQGPEFLIYFQGTGAADDSGLPNDRFFAVRPEGSVSTLKIQRTERGDSAVYLCASSPRELREQFFGPGTRLTVL.

The chain carries TRBV5-8 and TRBJ1-1, with D hard to call. V was cut by 2 bases and J by 7 bases, with 9 bases left in between. There are 12 residues in the CDR3. Per germline, CDR1 SGHTS and CDR2 YDEGEE. CDR3 region: CASSLRGNEAFF. The DNA of the CDR3 is TGTGCCAGCAGCTTACGAGGAAATGAAGCTTTCTTT.